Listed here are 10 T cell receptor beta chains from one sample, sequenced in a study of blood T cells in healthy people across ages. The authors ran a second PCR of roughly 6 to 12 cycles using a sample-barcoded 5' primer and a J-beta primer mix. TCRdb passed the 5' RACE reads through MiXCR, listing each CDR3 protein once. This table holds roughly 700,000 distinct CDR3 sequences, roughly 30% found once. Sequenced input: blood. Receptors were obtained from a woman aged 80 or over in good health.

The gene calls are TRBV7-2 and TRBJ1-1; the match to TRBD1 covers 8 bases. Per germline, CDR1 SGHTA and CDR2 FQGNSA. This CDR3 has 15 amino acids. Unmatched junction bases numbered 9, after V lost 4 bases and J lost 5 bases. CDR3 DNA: TGTGCCAGCAGCTACCAACAGGGGGTAGGGACTGAAGCTTTCTTT. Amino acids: CASSYQQGVGTEAFF.

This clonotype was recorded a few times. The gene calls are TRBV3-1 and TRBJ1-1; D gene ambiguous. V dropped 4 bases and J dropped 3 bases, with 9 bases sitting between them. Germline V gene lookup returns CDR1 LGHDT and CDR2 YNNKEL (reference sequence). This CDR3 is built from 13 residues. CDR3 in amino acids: CASSLLRHTEAFF. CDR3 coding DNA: TGTGCCAGCAGCCTCCTTCGGCACACTGAAGCTTTCTTT. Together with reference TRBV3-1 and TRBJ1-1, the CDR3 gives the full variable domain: DTAVSQTPKYLVTQMGNDKSIKCEQNLGHDTMYWYKQDSKKFLKIMFSYNNKELIINETVPNRFSPKSPDKAHLNLHINSLELGDSAVYFCASSLLRHTEAFFGQGTRLTVV.

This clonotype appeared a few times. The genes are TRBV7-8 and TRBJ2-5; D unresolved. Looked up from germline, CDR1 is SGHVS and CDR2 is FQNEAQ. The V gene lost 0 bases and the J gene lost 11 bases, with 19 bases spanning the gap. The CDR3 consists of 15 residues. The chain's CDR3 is CASSLAQVLHNEQYF. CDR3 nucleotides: TGTGCCAGCAGCTTAGCGCAAGTCCTACACAATGAGCAGTACTTC.

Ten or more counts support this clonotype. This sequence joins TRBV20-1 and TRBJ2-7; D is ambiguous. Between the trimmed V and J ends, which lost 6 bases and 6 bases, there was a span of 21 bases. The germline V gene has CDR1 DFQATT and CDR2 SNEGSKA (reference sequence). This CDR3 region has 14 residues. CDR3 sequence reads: CSAQDQWGSREQYF. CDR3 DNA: TGCAGTGCGCAGGACCAGTGGGGATCCCGCGAGCAGTACTTC.

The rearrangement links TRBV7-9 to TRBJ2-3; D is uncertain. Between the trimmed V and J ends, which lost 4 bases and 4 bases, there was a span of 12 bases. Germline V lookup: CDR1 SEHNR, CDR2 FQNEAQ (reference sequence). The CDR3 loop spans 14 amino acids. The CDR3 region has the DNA TGTGCCAGCAGCTCCCCCATCCTCGCAGATACGCAGTATTTT. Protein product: CASSSPILADTQYF.

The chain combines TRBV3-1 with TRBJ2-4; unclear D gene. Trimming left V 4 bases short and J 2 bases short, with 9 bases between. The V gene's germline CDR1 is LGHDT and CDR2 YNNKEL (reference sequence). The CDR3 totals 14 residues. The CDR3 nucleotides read TGTGCCAGCAGCCCCCCCCGGTCCAAAAACATTCAGTACTTC. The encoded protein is CASSPPRSKNIQYF.

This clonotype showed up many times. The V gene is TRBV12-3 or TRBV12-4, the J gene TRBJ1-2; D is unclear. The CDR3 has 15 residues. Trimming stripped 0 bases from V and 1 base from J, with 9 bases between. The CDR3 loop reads CASSLAANSNYGYTF. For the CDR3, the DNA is TGTGCCAGCAGTTTAGCGGCTAACAGTAACTATGGCTACACCTTC.

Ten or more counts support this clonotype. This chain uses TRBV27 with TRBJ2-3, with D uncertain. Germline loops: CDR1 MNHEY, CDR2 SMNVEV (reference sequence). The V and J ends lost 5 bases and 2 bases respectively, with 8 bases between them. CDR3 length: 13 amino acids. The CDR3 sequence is CASSILNTDTQYF. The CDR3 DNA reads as TGTGCCAGCAGTATTCTTAACACAGATACGCAGTATTTT.

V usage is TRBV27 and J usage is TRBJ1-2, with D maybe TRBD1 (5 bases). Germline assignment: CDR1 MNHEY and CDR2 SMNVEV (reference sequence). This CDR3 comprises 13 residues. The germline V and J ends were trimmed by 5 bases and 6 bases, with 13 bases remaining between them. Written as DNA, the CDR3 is TGTGCCAGCAGTAAACAGGACCGCCATGGCTACACCTTC. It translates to CASSKQDRHGYTF.

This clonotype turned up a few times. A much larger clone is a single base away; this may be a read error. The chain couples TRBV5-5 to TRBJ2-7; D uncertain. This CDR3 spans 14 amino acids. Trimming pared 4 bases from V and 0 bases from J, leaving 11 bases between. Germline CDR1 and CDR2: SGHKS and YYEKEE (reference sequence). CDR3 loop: CASSLDLLSYEQYF. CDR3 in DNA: TGTGCCAGCAGCCTCGACCTTCTCTCCTACGAGCAGTACTTC.